This T cell receptor beta chain was sequenced during a study of cytomegalovirus exposure and HLA in healthy donors. PCR was performed using 60 Vbeta and 13 Jbeta primers. Original processing notes: Later work found about 80 million unique TCR beta chains, with roughly 11 million shared. TCRdb's copy holds only in-frame clones and misses some; the assay was immunoSEQ multiplex PCR. V, J and clone size were drawn from that table, and D and trimming were deduced from the DNA. Here the sample spans roughly 130,000 clones, over 70% being singletons. Regarding this clone: What it binds is not known.

The CDR3 loop spans 15 amino acids. CDR1 is PRHDT and CDR2 is FYEKMQ in the germline V gene (reference sequence). Germline trimming cut 0 bases from V and 4 bases from J; bases unmatched to any gene: 1. Notes on the study in general: There were some V segments, including TRBV6-2 and TRBV6-3, excluded as indistinguishable. The authors later linked a missense DCLRE1C variant to TCR beta V- and J-gene trimming. TCR sequences were mostly rare, though some public TCRs occurred in many donors.

V and J are TRBV13 and TRBJ2-1; 9 positions agree with TRBD2. Material for sequencing was PBMCs. This TCR derives from a woman aged 60-75 years in good health and CMV-seropositive. Written as DNA, the CDR3 is TGTGCCAGCAGCTTAGGGCGGGGGGGATACAATGAGCAGTTCTTC. This gives the protein CASSLGRGGYNEQFF.